These 22 T cell receptor beta chains were sequenced from one sample in a study of shared clonotypes between healthy human individuals. Profiled with immunoSEQ multiplex PCR; TCRdb holds only in-frame clones, not every one. The table records 2 million to 2.5 million clones, roughly 92% of them present only once. Sequencing input: naive CD4+ T cells from PBMCs. The subset: CD45RA+ positively selected. These receptors all stem from a man between 18 and 35 years old in good health. Some clones in this sample may be carry-over from other donors' samples.

The rearrangement uses TRBV5-1 and TRBJ2-1; a weak D match, TRBD1 (5 bases). The V gene lost 4 bases and the J gene lost 1 base, with 15 bases spanning the gap. Per germline, CDR1 SGHRS and CDR2 YFSETQ. The CDR3 covers 16 residues. The CDR3 DNA sequence: TGCGCCAGCAGCACGGCGACAGACCTGTCCTACAATGAGCAGTTCTTC. This gives the protein CASSTATDLSYNEQFF.

A single count supports this clone. The chain has TRBV15 and TRBJ2-7; perhaps TRBD1 as D (6 bases). The V and J ends lost 4 bases and 3 bases respectively, with 19 bases between them. The germline CDR1 and CDR2 sequences are LNHNV and YYDKDF (reference sequence). The CDR3 extends over 16 amino acids. The CDR3 reads CATSKGTTRGFYEQYF. CDR3 in DNA: TGTGCCACCAGCAAGGGGACAACGAGGGGGTTCTACGAGCAGTACTTC.

The chain employs TRBV27 and TRBJ1-5; D unresolved. V lost 6 bases and J lost 2, with 14 bases in between. The germline V gene encodes CDR1 MNHEY and CDR2 SMNVEV (reference sequence). The CDR3 runs 15 residues. CDR3 bases: TGTGCCAGCAGGAACCAGTCGTGGGGCAATCAGCCCCAGCATTTT. Its translation: CASRNQSWGNQPQHF.

This chain uses TRBV4-1 with TRBJ1-4; D perhaps matches TRBD1 (6 bases). The V and J ends lost 5 bases and 7 bases respectively, with 17 bases between them. CDR3 size: 15 residues. Germline V gene data show CDR1 as MGHRA and CDR2 as YSYEKL. The CDR3 region has the DNA TGCGCCAGCAGCGATCAGGGGCGGGTGGGTGAAAAACTGTTTTTT. This codes for CASSDQGRVGEKLFF.

The genes are TRBV2 and TRBJ2-1; 10 positions agree with TRBD1. Germline loops: CDR1 SNHLY, CDR2 FYNNEI. V dropped 6 bases and J dropped 0; count of bases not matched to a gene: 14. The CDR3 has 19 amino acids. Here the CDR3 reads CASSPRDRGPRGSYNEQFF. In DNA, the CDR3 is TGTGCCAGCAGCCCCCGGGACAGGGGTCCGAGGGGCTCCTACAATGAGCAGTTCTTC.

The chain recombines TRBV7-7 with TRBJ2-5; 9 bases map to TRBD1. Looked up from germline, CDR1 is SSHAT and CDR2 is FNYEAQ (reference sequence). V was clipped by 4 bases and J by 4 bases; unmatched bases: 4. The CDR3 is 14 residues long. In DNA form, the CDR3 reads TGTGCCAGCAGCTCGGACAGGGGAGGAGAGACCCAGTACTTC. This encodes CASSSDRGGETQYF.

This chain connects TRBV5-1 to TRBJ2-5; D may match TRBD1 or TRBD2 (6 bases each). Germline CDR1 and CDR2: SGHRS and YFSETQ. V gave up 0 bases and J gave up 7 bases, with 10 bases separating them. The CDR3 extends over 13 amino acids. DNA of the CDR3: TGCGCCAGCAGCTTGGTGGAGGGGGGGACCCAGTACTTC. Protein product: CASSLVEGGTQYF.

This clone has a handful of counts. Other DNA sequences in the same sample also yield this CDR3. The chain recombines TRBV5-1 with TRBJ1-4; no clear D. Per the germline V gene, CDR1 is SGHRS and CDR2 is YFSETQ. The CDR3 totals 13 residues. V was clipped by 4 bases and J by 3 bases, with 7 bases between them. For the CDR3, the DNA is TGCGCCAGCAGCCTAGACCCTAATGAAAAACTGTTTTTT. Amino acid sequence: CASSLDPNEKLFF.

This chain links TRBV7-2 with TRBJ2-7, with D perhaps being TRBD1 or TRBD2 (5 bases each). Germline lookup yields CDR1 SGHTA and CDR2 FQGNSA. The CDR3 runs to 14 residues. V was trimmed by 8 bases and J by 1 base, leaving 15 bases between them. CDR3 region: CASSEGSASYEQYF. DNA for the CDR3: TGTGCCAGCTCCGAGGGGTCGGCTTCCTACGAGCAGTACTTC.

The chain carries TRBV7-2 and TRBJ1-2, with D unresolved. The ends were cut back, 3 bases at V and 7 bases at J, with 9 bases in the middle. Germline V gene lookup returns CDR1 SGHTA and CDR2 FQGNSA. The CDR3 is made up of 12 amino acids. The CDR3 bases are TGTGCCAGCAGCTTCATTACTGGTGGCTACACCTTC. Protein sequence: CASSFITGGYTF.

The rearrangement uses TRBV5-4 and TRBJ2-6; TRBD1 matches at 9 bases. Trimming took 0 bases from V and 1 from J; bases not matched to a gene: 5. This CDR3 is built from 18 residues. CDR1 is SGHNT, CDR2 YYREEE, per germline (reference sequence). The CDR3 loop is CASSLGGTGRSGANVLTF. In DNA, the CDR3 is TGTGCCAGCAGCTTGGGAGGGACAGGGAGGTCTGGGGCCAACGTCCTGACTTTC.

The rearrangement links TRBV9 to TRBJ2-3; no clear D gene. Germline-derived CDR1 and CDR2 are SGDLS and YYNGEE. The V end lost 6 bases, the J end lost 0 bases, and 8 bases lay between the germline ends. This CDR3 has 13 amino acids. CDR3 protein: CASKGTSTDTQYF. For the CDR3, the DNA is TGTGCCAGCAAAGGCACGAGCACAGATACGCAGTATTTT.

The chain has TRBV6-5 and TRBJ2-7, with 12 bases aligning to TRBD2. Germline values: CDR1 MNHEY, CDR2 SVGAGI. After removal of 6 bases from V and 5 bases from J, the junction contained 8 bases not matched to a gene. The CDR3 runs 15 residues. In nucleotides, the CDR3 is TGTGCCAGCAGAAACCTAGCGGGAGGGCCGAACGAGCAGTACTTC. Translating it yields CASRNLAGGPNEQYF.

This clone has more than one count but fewer than ten. The sample has other DNA sequences that encode this CDR3 too. CDR3 nucleotides: TGTGCCAGTAGTATTACAGGACTGAACACTGAAGCTTTCTTT. It specifies CASSITGLNTEAFF. This rearrangement joins TRBV19 to TRBJ1-1; a weak D match, TRBD1 (5 bases). The germline V gene has CDR1 LNHDA and CDR2 SQIVND (reference sequence). The CDR3 loop spans 14 amino acids. With 3 bases removed from V and 0 bases from J, the gap between germline ends came to 8 bases.

This rearrangement joins TRBV6-5 to TRBJ1-3, with D unclear. The germline CDR1 and CDR2 sequences are MNHEY and SVGAGI. Trimming took off 4 bases at V and 0 bases at J, with 4 bases between the two ends. The CDR3 is 13 amino acids. The CDR3 sequence: CASSLNSGNTIYF. The CDR3 nucleotides are TGTGCCAGCAGTTTAAACTCTGGAAACACCATATATTTT.

The chain links TRBV18 to TRBJ1-5; 7 bases align to TRBD1. CDR1 is KGHSH and CDR2 is LQKENI in the germline V gene. CDR3 length: 16 amino acids. The V gene end was trimmed by 6 bases and the J gene end by 4 bases; junction bases not matched to a gene: 12. In nucleotides, the CDR3 is TGTGCCAGCTCGCCGGGACAGCTCCAACAGAATCAGCCCCAGCATTTT. Translated, it gives CASSPGQLQQNQPQHF.

Note on this clone: This sample includes further DNA sequences coding for the same CDR3. The V and J genes are TRBV7-3 and TRBJ1-3; D possibly corresponds to TRBD1 (5 bases). Trimming stripped 5 bases from V and 1 base from J, with 9 bases between. This CDR3 contains 14 residues. The germline CDR1 and CDR2 sequences are SGHTA and FQGTGA. The CDR3 coding sequence is TGTGCCAGCAGCCTGGGGACTTCTGGAAACACCATATATTTT. Protein product: CASSLGTSGNTIYF.

This clone was recorded only once. The chain employs TRBV7-2 and TRBJ2-1, with TRBD2 identical over 7 bases. The J segment lost 8 bases and the V segment lost 1 base, leaving 5 bases of the junction unmatched. The germline gives CDR1 SGHTA, CDR2 FQGNSA. CDR3 size: 14 residues. The CDR3 region has the DNA TGTGCCAGCAGCTTAGGCTACGGGAGGTATGAGCAGTTCTTC. Its translation is CASSLGYGRYEQFF.

The chain has TRBV5-3 and TRBJ1-2, with D perhaps matching TRBD1 (6 bases). TRBV5-3 is treated as an ORF (open reading frame) with a function not yet certain. V lost 1 base to trimming and J lost 0 bases, with 13 bases between them. This CDR3 spans 16 amino acids. CDR3 nucleotides: TGTGCCAGAAGCTTGCTCAGGGGCCAAACTAACTATGGCTACACCTTC. Translated, it gives CARSLLRGQTNYGYTF.

The chain joins TRBV18 to TRBJ2-7; TRBD1 aligns across 7 bases. The V gene end was trimmed by 3 bases and the J gene end by 2 bases; junction bases not matched to a gene: 7. From germline, CDR1 is KGHSH and CDR2 LQKENI. The CDR3 extends over 15 amino acids. The chain's CDR3 is CASSPLQTGTYEQYF. The CDR3, as DNA: TGTGCCAGCTCACCCCTCCAGACAGGGACCTACGAGCAGTACTTC.

V and J are TRBV2 and TRBJ1-5, with 7 bases fitting TRBD1. The CDR3 is 16 amino acids. V shed 10 bases, J shed 4 bases, and the junction held 16 bases outside the gene matches. From germline, CDR1 is SNHLY and CDR2 FYNNEI. The chain's CDR3 is CATSRLGGAGNQPQHF. CDR3 in DNA: TGTGCCACCAGCAGATTAGGGGGCGCGGGGAATCAGCCCCAGCATTTT.

The V call is TRBV4-2, the J call TRBJ2-1; D possibly corresponds to TRBD1 (6 bases). Germline CDR1 is LGHNA and CDR2 is YNFKEQ. The V gene lost 3 bases and the J gene lost 3 bases, with 12 bases spanning the gap. This CDR3 is built from 15 residues. CDR3: CASSHDLDSYNEQFF. The CDR3 DNA is TGTGCCAGCAGCCATGACTTGGACAGCTACAATGAGCAGTTCTTC.